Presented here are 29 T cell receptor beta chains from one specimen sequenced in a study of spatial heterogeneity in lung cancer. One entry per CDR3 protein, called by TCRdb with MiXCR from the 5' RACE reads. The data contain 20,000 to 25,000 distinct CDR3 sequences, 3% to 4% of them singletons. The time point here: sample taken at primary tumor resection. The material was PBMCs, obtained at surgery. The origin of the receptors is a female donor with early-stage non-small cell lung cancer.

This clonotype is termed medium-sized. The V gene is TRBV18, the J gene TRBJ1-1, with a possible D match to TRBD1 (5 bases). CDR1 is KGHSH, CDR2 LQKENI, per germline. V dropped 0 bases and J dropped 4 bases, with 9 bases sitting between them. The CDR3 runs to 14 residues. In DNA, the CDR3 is TGTGCCAGCTCACCACCGGGGGGATTCACTGAAGCTTTCTTT. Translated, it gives CASSPPGGFTEAFF.

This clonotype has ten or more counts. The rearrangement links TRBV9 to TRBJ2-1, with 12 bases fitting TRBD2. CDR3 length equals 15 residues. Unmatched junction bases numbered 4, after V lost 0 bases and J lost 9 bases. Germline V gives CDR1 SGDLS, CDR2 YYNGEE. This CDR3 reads CASSVASGRASEQFF. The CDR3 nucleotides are TGTGCCAGCAGCGTAGCTAGCGGGAGGGCTAGTGAGCAGTTCTTC.

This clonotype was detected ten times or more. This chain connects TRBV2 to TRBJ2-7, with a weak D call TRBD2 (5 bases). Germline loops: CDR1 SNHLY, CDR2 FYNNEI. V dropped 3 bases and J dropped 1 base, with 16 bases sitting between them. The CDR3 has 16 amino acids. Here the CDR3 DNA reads TGTGCCAGCAGTGATGAGGGCTTGCGGTCGTCCTACGAGCAGTACTTC. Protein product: CASSDEGLRSSYEQYF.

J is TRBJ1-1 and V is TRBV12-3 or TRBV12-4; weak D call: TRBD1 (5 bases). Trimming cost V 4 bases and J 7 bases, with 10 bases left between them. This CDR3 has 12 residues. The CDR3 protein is CASSWDAVEAFF. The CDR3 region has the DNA TGTGCCAGCAGTTGGGACGCAGTTGAAGCTTTCTTT.

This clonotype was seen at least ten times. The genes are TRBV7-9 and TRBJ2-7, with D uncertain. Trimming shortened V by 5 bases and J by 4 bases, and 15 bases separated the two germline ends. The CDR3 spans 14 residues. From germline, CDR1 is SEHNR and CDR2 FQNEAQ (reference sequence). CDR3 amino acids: CASSDAWAPYEQYF. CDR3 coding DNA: TGTGCCAGCAGCGATGCATGGGCCCCTTACGAGCAGTACTTC.

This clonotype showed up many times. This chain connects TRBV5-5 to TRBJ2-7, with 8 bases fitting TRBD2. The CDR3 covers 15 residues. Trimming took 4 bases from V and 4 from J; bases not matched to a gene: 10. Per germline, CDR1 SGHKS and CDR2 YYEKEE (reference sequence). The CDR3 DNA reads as TGTGCCAGCAGCACCGGTCAGCGGGAGTGGTACGAGCAGTACTTC. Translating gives CASSTGQREWYEQYF.

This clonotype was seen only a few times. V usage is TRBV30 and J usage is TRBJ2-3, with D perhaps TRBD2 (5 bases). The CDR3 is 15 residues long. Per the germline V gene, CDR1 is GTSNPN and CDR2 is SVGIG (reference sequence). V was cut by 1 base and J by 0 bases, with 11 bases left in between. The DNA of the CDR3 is TGTGCCTGGAGTGGGTTGGGAGCTAGCACAGATACGCAGTATTTT. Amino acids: CAWSGLGASTDTQYF.

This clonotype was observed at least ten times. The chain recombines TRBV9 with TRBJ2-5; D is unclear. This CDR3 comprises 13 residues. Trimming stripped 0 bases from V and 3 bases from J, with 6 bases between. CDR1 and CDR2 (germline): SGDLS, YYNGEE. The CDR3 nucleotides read TGTGCCAGCAGCGTAGCTCGGGAAGAGACCCAGTACTTC. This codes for CASSVAREETQYF.

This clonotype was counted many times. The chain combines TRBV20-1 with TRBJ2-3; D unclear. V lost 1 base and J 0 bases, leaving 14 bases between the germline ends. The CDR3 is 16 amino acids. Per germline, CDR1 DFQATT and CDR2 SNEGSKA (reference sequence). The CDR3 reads CSARVTPQDSTDTQYF. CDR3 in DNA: TGCAGTGCTAGAGTTACCCCTCAAGATAGCACAGATACGCAGTATTTT.

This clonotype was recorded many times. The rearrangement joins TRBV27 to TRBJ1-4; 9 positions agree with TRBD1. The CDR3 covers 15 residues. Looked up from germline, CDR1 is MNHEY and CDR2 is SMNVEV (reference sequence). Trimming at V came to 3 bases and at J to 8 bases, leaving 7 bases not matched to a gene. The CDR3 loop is CASSFNRGRQEKLFF. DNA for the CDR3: TGTGCCAGCAGTTTCAACAGGGGGCGCCAGGAAAAACTGTTTTTT.

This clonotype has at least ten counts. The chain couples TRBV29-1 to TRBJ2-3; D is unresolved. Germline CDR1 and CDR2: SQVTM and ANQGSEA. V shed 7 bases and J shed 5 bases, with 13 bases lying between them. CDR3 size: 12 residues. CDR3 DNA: TGCAGCGCCCGCGGCGGCCTAGATACGCAGTATTTT. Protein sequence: CSARGGLDTQYF.

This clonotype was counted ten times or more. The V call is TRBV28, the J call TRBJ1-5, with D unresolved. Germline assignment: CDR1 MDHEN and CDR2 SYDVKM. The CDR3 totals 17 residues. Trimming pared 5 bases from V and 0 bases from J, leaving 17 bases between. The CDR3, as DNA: TGTGCCAGCAGTCCTCATTTATACGGCTTTAGCAATCAGCCCCAGCATTTT. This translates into CASSPHLYGFSNQPQHF.

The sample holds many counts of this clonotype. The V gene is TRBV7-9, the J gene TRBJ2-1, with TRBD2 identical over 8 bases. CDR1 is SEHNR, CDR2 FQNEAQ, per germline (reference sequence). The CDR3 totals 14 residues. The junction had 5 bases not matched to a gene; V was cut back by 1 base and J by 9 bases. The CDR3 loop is CASSLVAGRGEQFF. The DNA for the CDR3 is TGTGCCAGCAGCTTAGTAGCGGGAAGGGGTGAGCAGTTCTTC.

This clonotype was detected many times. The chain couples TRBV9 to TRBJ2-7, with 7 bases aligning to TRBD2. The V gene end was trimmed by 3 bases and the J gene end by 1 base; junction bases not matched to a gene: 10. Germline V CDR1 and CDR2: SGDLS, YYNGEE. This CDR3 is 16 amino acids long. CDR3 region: CASSAQVSSGSYEQYF. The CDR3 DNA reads TGTGCCAGCAGCGCGCAGGTCTCTAGCGGATCCTACGAGCAGTACTTC.

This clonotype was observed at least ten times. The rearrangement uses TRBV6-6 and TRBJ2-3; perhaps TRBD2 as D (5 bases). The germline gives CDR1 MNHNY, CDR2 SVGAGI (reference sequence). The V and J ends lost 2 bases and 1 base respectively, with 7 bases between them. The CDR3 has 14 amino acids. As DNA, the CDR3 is TGTGCCAGCAGTTACGACTATCGCACAGATACGCAGTATTTT. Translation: CASSYDYRTDTQYF.

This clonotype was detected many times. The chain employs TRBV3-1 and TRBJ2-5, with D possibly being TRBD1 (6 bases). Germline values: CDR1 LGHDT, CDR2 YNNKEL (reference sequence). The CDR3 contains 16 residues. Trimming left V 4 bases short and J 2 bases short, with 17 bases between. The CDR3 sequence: CASSLDFRGGQETQYF. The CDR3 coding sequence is TGTGCCAGCAGCCTTGACTTCAGGGGCGGGCAAGAGACCCAGTACTTC.

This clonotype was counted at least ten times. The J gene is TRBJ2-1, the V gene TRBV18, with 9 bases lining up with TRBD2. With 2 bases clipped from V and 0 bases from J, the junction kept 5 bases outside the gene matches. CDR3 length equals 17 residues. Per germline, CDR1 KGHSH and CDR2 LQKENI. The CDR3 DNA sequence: TGTGCCAGCTCACCAAGACTAGCGGCAAGCTCCTACAATGAGCAGTTCTTC. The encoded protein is CASSPRLAASSYNEQFF.

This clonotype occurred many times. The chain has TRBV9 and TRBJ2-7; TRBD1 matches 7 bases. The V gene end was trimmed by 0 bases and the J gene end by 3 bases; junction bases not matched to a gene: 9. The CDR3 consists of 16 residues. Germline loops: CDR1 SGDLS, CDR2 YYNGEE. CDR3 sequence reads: CASSVEGTEMGYEQYF. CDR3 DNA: TGTGCCAGCAGCGTAGAAGGGACAGAAATGGGCTACGAGCAGTACTTC. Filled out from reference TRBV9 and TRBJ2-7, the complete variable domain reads DSGVTQTPKHLITATGQRVTLRCSPRSGDLSVYWYQQSLDQGLQFLIQYYNGEERAKGNILERFSAQQFPDLHSELNLSSLELGDSALYFCASSVEGTEMGYEQYFGPGTRLTVT.

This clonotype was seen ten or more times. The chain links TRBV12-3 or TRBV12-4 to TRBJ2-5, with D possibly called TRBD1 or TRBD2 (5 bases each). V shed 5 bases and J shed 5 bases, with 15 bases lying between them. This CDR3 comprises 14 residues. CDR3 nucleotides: TGTGCCAGCAGTCCGGGACGGGGTGGGGAGACCCAGTACTTC. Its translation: CASSPGRGGETQYF.

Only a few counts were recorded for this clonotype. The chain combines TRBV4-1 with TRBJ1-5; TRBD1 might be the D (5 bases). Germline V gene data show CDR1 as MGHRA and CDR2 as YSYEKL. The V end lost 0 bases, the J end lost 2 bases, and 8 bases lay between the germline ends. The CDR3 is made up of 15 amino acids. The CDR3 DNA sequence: TGCGCCAGCAGCCAAGAACAGGCCGGCAATCAGCCCCAGCATTTT. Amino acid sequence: CASSQEQAGNQPQHF.

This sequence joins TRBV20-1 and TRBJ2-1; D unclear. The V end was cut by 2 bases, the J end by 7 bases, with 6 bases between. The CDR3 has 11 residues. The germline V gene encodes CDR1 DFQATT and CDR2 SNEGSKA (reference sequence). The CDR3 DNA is TGCAGTGCTAGAAGCTGGAATGAGCAGTTCTTC. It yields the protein CSARSWNEQFF.

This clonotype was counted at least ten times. DNA for the CDR3: TGCGCCAGCAGTGACCGATTAGGGCGGTCCTACAATGAGCAGTTCTTC. Its translation: CASSDRLGRSYNEQFF. The chain combines TRBV10-2 with TRBJ2-1; D gene unclear. This CDR3 spans 16 amino acids. Trimming took 3 bases from V and 1 from J, leaving 13 bases between them. Germline V gene sequence: CDR1 WSHSY, CDR2 SAAADI.

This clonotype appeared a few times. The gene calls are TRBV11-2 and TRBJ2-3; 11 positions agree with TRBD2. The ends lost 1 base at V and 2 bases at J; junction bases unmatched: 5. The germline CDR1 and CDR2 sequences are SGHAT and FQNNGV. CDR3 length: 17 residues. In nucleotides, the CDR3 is TGTGCCAGCAGCTTAGTGGCTAGCGGGGGGCCCACAGATACGCAGTATTTT. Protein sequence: CASSLVASGGPTDTQYF.

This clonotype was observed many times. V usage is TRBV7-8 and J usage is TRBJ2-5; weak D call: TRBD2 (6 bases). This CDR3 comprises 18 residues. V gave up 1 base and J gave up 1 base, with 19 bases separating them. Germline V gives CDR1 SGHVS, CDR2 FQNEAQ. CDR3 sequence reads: CASSLGLMTRAFQETQYF. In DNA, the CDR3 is TGTGCCAGCAGCTTAGGGCTCATGACTAGAGCCTTCCAAGAGACCCAGTACTTC.

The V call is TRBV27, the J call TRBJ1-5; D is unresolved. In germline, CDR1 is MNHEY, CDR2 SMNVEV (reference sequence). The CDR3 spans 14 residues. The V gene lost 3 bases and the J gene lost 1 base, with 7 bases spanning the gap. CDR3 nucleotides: TGTGCCAGCAGTTTCTGGGGAAGCAATCAGCCCCAGCATTTT. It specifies CASSFWGSNQPQHF.

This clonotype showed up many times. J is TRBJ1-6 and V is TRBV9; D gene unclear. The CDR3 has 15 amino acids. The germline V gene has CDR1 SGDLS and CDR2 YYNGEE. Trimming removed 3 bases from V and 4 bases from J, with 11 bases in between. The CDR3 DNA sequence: TGTGCCAGCAGCGACCGGGATTCGTATAATTCACCCCTCCACTTT. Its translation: CASSDRDSYNSPLHF.

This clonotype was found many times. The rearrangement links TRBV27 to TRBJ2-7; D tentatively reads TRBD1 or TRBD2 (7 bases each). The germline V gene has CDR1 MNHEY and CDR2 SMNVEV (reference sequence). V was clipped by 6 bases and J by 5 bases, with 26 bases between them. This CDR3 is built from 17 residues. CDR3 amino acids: CASRSGGVTGKPNEQYF. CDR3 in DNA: TGTGCCAGCAGGTCGGGGGGCGTGACAGGGAAGCCAAACGAGCAGTACTTC.

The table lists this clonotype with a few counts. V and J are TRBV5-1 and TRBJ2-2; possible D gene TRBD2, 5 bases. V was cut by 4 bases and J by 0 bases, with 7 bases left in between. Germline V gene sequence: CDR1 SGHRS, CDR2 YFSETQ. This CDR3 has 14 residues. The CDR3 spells CASSGGTNTGELFF. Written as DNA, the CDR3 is TGCGCCAGCAGCGGAGGAACGAACACCGGGGAGCTGTTTTTT.

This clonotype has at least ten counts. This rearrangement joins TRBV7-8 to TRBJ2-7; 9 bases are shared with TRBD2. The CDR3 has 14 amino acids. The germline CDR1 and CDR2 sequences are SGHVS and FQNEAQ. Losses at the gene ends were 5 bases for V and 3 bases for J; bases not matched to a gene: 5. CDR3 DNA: TGTGCCAGCAGCGTTAGCGGGAGTAACTACGAGCAGTACTTC. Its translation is CASSVSGSNYEQYF.